This TCR beta chain originates from a study of cytomegalovirus exposure and HLA in healthy donors. This CDR3 spans 14 amino acids. Trimming cost V 7 bases and J 10 bases; bases outside gene matches: 7. The V gene's germline CDR1 is MNHEY and CDR2 SMNVEV (reference sequence). Primers for the PCR totalled 60 Vbeta and 13 Jbeta. Per the study methods: About 11 million of about 88 million unique TCR beta chains were shared, per a later count. This table comes from immunoSEQ multiplex PCR, and its TCRdb copy is limited to in-frame clones, with some not included. V, J and clone size derive from that table, while D and trimming were established from the DNA sequence. The sample lists approximately 110,000 clones, 15% occurring once. In this sample, this clone turned up a few times. What it recognizes is unknown. Whole-study findings and limits: About 87% or about 30% of the time was how often most TCR beta V segments were productive, according to an earlier analysis. The availability of immune exposure information extended only to CMV serostatus. Among TCR beta chains of equal frequency, HLA-associated ones were more clonally expanded in a later analysis.

The sequenced sample was PBMCs. J is TRBJ2-1 and V is TRBV27; 13 positions agree with TRBD2. This receptor was identified in a woman younger than 35 in good health and CMV-seronegative. The CDR3 DNA is TGTGCCAGCAATCCGGGACTAGCGGGGAGGGAGCAGTTCTTC. Translating gives CASNPGLAGREQFF.